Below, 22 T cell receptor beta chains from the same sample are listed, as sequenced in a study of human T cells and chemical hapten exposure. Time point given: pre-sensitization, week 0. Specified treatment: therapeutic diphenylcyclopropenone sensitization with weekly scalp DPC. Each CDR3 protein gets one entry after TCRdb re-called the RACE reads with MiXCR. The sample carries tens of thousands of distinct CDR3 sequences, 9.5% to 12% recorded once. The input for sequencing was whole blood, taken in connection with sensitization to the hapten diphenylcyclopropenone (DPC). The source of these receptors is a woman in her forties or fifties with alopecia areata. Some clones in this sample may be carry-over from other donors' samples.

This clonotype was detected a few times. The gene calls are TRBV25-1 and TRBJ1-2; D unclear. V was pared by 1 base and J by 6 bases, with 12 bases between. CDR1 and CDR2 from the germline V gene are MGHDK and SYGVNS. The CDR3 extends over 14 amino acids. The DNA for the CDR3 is TGTGCCAGCAGTGAATTAGGAGGGATCCATGGCTACACCTTC. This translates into CASSELGGIHGYTF.

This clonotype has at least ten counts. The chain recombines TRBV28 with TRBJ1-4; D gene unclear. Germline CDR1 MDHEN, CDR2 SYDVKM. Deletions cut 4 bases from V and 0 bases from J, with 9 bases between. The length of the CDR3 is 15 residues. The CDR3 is CASSSSSSTNEKLFF. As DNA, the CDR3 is TGTGCCAGCAGTTCGTCAAGTTCAACTAATGAAAAACTGTTTTTT. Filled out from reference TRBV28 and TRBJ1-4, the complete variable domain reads DVKVTQSSRYLVKRTGEKVFLECVQDMDHENMFWYRQDPGLGLRLIYFSYDVKMKEKGDIPEGYSVSREKKERFSLILESASTNQTSMYLCASSSSSSTNEKLFFGSGTQLSVL.

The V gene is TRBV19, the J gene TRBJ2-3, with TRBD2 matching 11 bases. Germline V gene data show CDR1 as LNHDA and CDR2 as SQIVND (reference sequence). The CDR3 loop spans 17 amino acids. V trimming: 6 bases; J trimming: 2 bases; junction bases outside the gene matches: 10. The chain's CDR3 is CASSDHGTSGYTDTQYF. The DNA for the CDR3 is TGTGCCAGTAGCGACCATGGGACTAGCGGCTACACAGATACGCAGTATTTT.

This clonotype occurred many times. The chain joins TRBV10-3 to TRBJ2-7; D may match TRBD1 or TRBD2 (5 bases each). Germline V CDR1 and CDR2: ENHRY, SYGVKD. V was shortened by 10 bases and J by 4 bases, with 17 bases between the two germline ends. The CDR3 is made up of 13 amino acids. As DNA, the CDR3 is TGTGCCACCGCCTTAGGGGTAGCGTACGAGCAGTACTTC. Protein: CATALGVAYEQYF.

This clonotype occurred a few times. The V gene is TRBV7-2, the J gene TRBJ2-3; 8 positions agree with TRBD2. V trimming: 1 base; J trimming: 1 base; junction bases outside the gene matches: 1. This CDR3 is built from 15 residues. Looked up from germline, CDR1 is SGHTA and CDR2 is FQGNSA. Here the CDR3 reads CASSLVLAGTDTQYF. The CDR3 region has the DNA TGTGCCAGCAGCTTAGTACTAGCGGGCACAGATACGCAGTATTTT.

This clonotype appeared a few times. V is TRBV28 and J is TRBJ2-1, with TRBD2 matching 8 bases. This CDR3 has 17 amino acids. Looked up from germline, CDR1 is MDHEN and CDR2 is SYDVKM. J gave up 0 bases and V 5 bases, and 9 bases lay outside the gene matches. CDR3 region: CASSLRLLAASYNEQFF. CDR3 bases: TGTGCCAGCAGTCTACGACTACTAGCGGCCTCCTACAATGAGCAGTTCTTC.

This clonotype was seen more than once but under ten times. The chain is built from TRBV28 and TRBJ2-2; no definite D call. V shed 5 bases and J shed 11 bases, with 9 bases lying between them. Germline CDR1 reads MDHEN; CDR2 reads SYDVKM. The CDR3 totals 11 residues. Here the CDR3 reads CASSVPTELFF. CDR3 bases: TGTGCCAGCAGTGTCCCGACAGAGCTGTTTTTT.

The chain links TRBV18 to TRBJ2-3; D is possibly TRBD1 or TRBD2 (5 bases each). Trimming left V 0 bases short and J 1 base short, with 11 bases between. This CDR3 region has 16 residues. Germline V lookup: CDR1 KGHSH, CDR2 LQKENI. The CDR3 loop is CASSPPGPLRTDTQYF. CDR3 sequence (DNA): TGTGCCAGCTCACCACCGGGACCCCTGCGCACAGATACGCAGTATTTT. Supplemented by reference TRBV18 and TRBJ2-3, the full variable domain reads NAGVMQNPRHLVRRRGQEARLRCSPMKGHSHVYWYRQLPEEGLKFMVYLQKENIIDESGMPKERFSAEFPKEGPSILRIQQVVRGDSAAYFCASSPPGPLRTDTQYFGPGTRLTVL.

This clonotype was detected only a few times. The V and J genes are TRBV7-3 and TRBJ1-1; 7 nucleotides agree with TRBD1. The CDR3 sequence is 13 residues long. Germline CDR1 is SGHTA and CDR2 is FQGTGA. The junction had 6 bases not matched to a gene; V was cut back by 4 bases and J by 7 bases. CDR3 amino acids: CASSSKGAHEAFF. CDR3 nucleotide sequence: TGTGCCAGCAGCTCCAAGGGGGCCCATGAAGCTTTCTTT.

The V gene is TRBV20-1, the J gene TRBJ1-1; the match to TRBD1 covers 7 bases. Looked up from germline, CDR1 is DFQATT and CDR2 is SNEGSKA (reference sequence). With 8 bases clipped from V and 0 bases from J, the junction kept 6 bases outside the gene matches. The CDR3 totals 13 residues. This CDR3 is CSTYGTVNTEAFF. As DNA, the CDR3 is TGCAGTACCTATGGGACAGTGAACACTGAAGCTTTCTTT.

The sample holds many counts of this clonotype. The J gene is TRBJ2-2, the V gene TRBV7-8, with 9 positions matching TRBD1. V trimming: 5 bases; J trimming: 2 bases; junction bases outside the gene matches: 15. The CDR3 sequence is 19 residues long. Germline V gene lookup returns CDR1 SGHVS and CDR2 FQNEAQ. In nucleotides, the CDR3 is TGTGCCAGCAGCGGGACTCCACCGGACAGGGGAGTTAACACCGGGGAGCTGTTTTTT. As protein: CASSGTPPDRGVNTGELFF.

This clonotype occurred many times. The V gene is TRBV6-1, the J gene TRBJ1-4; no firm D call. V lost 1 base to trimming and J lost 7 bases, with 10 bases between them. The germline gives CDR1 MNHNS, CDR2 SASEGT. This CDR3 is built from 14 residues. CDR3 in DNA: TGTGCCAGCAGTGAAGTTCGCGGGTTTGAAAAACTGTTTTTT. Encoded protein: CASSEVRGFEKLFF.

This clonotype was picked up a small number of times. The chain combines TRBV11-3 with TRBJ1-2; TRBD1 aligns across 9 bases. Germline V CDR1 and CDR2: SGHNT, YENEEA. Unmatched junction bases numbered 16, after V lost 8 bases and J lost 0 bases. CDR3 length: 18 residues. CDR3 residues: CASPAYGTGTRSNYGYTF. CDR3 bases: TGTGCCAGCCCAGCTTATGGGACAGGGACTAGATCTAACTATGGCTACACCTTC.

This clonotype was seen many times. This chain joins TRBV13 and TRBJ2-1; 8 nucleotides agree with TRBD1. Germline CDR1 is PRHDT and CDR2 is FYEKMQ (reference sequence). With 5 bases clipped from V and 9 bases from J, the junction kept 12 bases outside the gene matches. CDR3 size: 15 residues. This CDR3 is CASSTHQNRGIEQFF. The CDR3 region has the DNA TGTGCCAGCAGCACCCACCAAAACAGGGGGATTGAGCAGTTCTTC.

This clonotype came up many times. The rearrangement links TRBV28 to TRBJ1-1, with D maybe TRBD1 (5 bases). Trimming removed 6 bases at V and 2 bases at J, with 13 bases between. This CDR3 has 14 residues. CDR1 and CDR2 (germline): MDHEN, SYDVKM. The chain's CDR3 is CASSPPTENTEAFF. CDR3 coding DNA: TGTGCCAGCAGCCCCCCGACAGAAAACACTGAAGCTTTCTTT.

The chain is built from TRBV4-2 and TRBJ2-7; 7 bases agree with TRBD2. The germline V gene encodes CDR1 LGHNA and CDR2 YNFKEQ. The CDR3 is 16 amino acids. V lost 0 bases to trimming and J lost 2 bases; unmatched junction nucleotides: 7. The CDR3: CASSQDLIAGPYEQYF. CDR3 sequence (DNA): TGTGCCAGCAGCCAAGATTTGATAGCGGGCCCCTACGAGCAGTACTTC.

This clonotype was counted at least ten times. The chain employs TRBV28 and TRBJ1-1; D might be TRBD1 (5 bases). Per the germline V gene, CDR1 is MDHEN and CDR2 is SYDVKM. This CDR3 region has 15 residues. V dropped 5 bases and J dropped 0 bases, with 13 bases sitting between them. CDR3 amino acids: CASSGPGRMNTEAFF. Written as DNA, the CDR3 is TGTGCCAGCAGTGGTCCGGGACGGATGAACACTGAAGCTTTCTTT.

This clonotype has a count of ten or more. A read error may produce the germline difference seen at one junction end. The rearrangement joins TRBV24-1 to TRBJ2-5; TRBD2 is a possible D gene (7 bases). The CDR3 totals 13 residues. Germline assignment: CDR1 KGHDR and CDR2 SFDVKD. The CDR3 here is CATSEGGRPGLNF. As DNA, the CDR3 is TGTGCCACCAGTGAGGGGGGGCGGCCAGGCCTCAACTTC.

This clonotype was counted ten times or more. The CDR3 sequence: CASSLVGNTDTQYF. The CDR3 DNA is TGTGCCAGCAGCTTAGTTGGGAACACAGATACGCAGTATTTT. This chain links TRBV7-8 with TRBJ2-3; D call uncertain. Germline V gene sequence: CDR1 SGHVS, CDR2 FQNEAQ. Trimming removed 1 base from V and 2 bases from J, with 7 bases in between. There are 14 residues in the CDR3.

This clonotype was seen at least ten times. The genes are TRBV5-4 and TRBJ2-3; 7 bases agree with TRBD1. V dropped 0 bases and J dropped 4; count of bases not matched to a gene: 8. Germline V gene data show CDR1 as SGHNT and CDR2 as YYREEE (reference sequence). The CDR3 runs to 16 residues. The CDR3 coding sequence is TGTGCCAGCAGCTTGGACCTAAGCGACAGGGCAGATACGCAGTATTTT. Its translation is CASSLDLSDRADTQYF.

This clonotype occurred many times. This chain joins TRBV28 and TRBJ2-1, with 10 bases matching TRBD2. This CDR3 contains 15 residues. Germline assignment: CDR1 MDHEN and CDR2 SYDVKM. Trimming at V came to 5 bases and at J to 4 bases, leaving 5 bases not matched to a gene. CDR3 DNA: TGTGCCAGCAGTCTAGCGGGAGTTAATTACAATGAGCAGTTCTTC. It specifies CASSLAGVNYNEQFF.

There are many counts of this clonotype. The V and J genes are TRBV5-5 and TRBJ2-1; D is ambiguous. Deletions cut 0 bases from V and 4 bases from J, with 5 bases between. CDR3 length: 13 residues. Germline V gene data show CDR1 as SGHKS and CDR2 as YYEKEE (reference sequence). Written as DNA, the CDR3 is TGTGCCAGCAGCTTGGTCAGGTACAATGAGCAGTTCTTC. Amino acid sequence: CASSLVRYNEQFF. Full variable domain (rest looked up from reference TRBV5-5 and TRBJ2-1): DAGVTQSPTHLIKTRGQQVTLRCSPISGHKSVSWYQQVLGQGPQFIFQYYEKEERGRGNFPDRFSARQFPNYSSELNVNALLLGDSALYLCASSLVRYNEQFFGPGTRLTVL.